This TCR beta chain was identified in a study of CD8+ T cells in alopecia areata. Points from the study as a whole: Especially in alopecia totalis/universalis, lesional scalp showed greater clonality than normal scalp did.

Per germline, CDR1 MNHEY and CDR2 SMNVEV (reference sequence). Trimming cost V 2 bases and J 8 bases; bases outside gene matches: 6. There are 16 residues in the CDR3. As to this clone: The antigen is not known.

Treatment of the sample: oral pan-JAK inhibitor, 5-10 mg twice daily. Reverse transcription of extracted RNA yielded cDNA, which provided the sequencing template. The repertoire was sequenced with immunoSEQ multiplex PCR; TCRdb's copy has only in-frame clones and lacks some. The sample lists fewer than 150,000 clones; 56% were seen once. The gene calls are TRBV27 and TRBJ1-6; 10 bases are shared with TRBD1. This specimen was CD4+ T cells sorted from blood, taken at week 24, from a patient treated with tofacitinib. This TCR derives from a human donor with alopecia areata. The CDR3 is CASSLRQGANYSPLHF. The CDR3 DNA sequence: TGTGCCAGCAGTTTAAGACAGGGGGCGAACTATTCACCCCTCCACTTT.